The source of this T cell receptor beta chain is a study of T cells in Graves' hyperthyroidism and ophthalmopathy. Only a few counts were recorded for this clonotype. Its antigen is not identified. The CDR3 sequence is 13 residues long. Germline V gene data show CDR1 as LNHDA and CDR2 as SQIVND (reference sequence). V dropped 5 bases and J dropped 8 bases, with 15 bases sitting between them. Uncontrolled infection, other autoimmune disease, pregnancy or lactation barred patients from enrollment. The diagnostic basis comprised clinical symptoms, serum thyroxine and TRAb, thyroid ultrasound and orbital computed tomography. PBMCs were sourced from about 10 ml fresh peripheral blood. It was RNA transcripts that yielded the amplified TCR beta CDR3 regions. The HTBI primer set drove a first-round RT-PCR of the TCR CDR3. TCRdb ran MiXCR on the multiplex PCR reads and lists one entry per CDR3 protein. The sample lists approximately 570,000 distinct CDR3 sequences; nearly 20% were seen once.

Findings and caveats of the study: Most expanded thyroid clonotypes above 0.001 recurred in blood.

The sequenced material came from blood. The J gene is TRBJ1-2, the V gene TRBV19, with D unclear. The receptor was isolated from a middle-aged man with Graves' ophthalmopathy. The CDR3 DNA reads as TGTGCCAGTAGTCTCATTTCGACTAGAGGCTACACCTTC. Its protein product is CASSLISTRGYTF.